Following are 28 T cell receptor beta chains from one sample sequenced in a study of T cell changes during pregnancy in multiple sclerosis. Sequenced by immunoSEQ multiplex PCR; TCRdb stores in-frame clones only, minus some. The sample holds about 81,000 clones; around 95% are singletons and the top ten take around 1.4%. Here the sequenced sample was peripheral blood, taken in the third trimester of pregnancy. The receptors originated from a female donor in good health, enrolled as a control in a pregnancy study.

The rearrangement joins TRBV29-1 to TRBJ2-7, with TRBD1 matching over 7 bases. Germline V gene data show CDR1 as SQVTM and CDR2 as ANQGSEA. With V trimmed by 5 bases and J by 3 bases, 10 bases remained unmatched. The length of the CDR3 is 14 residues. CDR3 in amino acids: CSVKTGTVLYEQYF. The CDR3 nucleotides read TGCAGCGTTAAAACCGGGACAGTCCTCTACGAGCAGTACTTC.

The rearrangement joins TRBV2 to TRBJ2-7; 7 nucleotides line up with TRBD2. CDR1 and CDR2 from the germline V gene are SNHLY and FYNNEI. There are 14 residues in the CDR3. V lost 10 bases to trimming and J lost 1 base; unmatched junction nucleotides: 10. The DNA of the CDR3 is TGTGCCACTACGTGGGGGACTACATCCTACGAGCAGTACTTC. Its protein product is CATTWGTTSYEQYF.

The rearrangement links TRBV13 to TRBJ1-2; tentatively, D is TRBD1 (5 bases). Germline V gene lookup returns CDR1 PRHDT and CDR2 FYEKMQ (reference sequence). CDR3 length equals 15 residues. V dropped 5 bases and J dropped 2 bases, with 15 bases sitting between them. CDR3 amino acids: CASSELDSPNYGYTF. Here the CDR3 DNA reads TGTGCCAGCAGCGAACTCGACAGCCCGAACTATGGCTACACCTTC.

The chain couples TRBV19 to TRBJ2-7; 8 nucleotides agree with TRBD1. V was pared by 3 bases and J by 5 bases, with 6 bases of the junction left unmatched. There are 14 residues in the CDR3. Germline V gives CDR1 LNHDA, CDR2 SQIVND (reference sequence). CDR3 amino acids: CASSMDRAGHEQYF. DNA of the CDR3: TGTGCCAGTAGTATGGACAGGGCAGGACACGAGCAGTACTTC.

The chain recombines TRBV7-9 with TRBJ2-7; tentatively, D is TRBD2 (6 bases). The CDR3 runs to 14 residues. Per germline, CDR1 SEHNR and CDR2 FQNEAQ (reference sequence). Trimming took 5 bases from V and 1 from J, leaving 12 bases between them. The CDR3 DNA is TGTGCCAGCAGCCCCCCACTAGCTTCCTACGAGCAGTACTTC. Its translation: CASSPPLASYEQYF.

This chain connects TRBV5-4 to TRBJ2-7; D might be TRBD2 (5 bases). From germline, CDR1 is SGHNT and CDR2 YYREEE (reference sequence). Trimming left V 3 bases short and J 3 bases short, with 16 bases between. The CDR3 sequence is 15 residues long. CDR3 protein: CASSYSPLGNYEQYF. In nucleotides, the CDR3 is TGTGCCAGCAGCTACAGCCCACTAGGGAACTACGAGCAGTACTTC.

This chain links TRBV30 with TRBJ2-3; D is uncertain. CDR3 length: 13 residues. V was shortened by 0 bases and J by 3 bases, with 7 bases between the two germline ends. Germline CDR1 reads GTSNPN; CDR2 reads SVGIG (reference sequence). The CDR3 reads CAWSVARTDTQYF. The DNA of the CDR3 is TGTGCCTGGAGTGTTGCCCGGACAGATACGCAGTATTTT.

The genes are TRBV28 and TRBJ2-1; TRBD2 agrees at 7 bases. CDR1 and CDR2 from the germline V gene are MDHEN and SYDVKM. This CDR3 spans 13 amino acids. The V segment lost 1 base and the J segment 9 bases; nucleotides outside the gene matches: 3. The CDR3 DNA reads as TGTGCCAGCAGTTTATCATCGGGGGGTGAGCAGTTCTTC. Protein product: CASSLSSGGEQFF.

This sequence joins TRBV2 and TRBJ2-1, with TRBD1 identical over 9 bases. Germline CDR1 and CDR2: SNHLY and FYNNEI. The CDR3 consists of 16 residues. The V gene end was trimmed by 4 bases and the J gene end by 7 bases; junction bases not matched to a gene: 11. The CDR3 loop reads CASSVGRDREFNEQFF. The DNA for the CDR3 is TGTGCCAGCAGTGTGGGTCGGGACAGGGAGTTTAATGAGCAGTTCTTC.

J is TRBJ2-2 and V is TRBV4-2, with 15 bases lining up with TRBD2. The CDR3 extends over 18 amino acids. Per the germline V gene, CDR1 is LGHNA and CDR2 is YNFKEQ. The ends lost 1 base at V and 4 bases at J; junction bases unmatched: 4. CDR3: CASSQAGLAGGSTGELFF. The CDR3 coding sequence is TGTGCCAGCAGCCAAGCGGGACTAGCGGGAGGTAGCACCGGGGAGCTGTTTTTT.

V gene TRBV28 combines with J gene TRBJ2-7; D possibly corresponds to TRBD2 (5 bases). V was pared by 6 bases and J by 3 bases, with 21 bases between. Germline V gene lookup returns CDR1 MDHEN and CDR2 SYDVKM. The CDR3 is 16 residues long. CDR3 DNA sequence: TGTGCCAGCAGCTTGTATAGCGACTCCTTTAACTACGAGCAGTACTTC. As protein: CASSLYSDSFNYEQYF.

The chain joins TRBV2 to TRBJ1-4; tentative D call: TRBD1 (5 bases). V lost 2 bases and J lost 7, with 11 bases in between. This CDR3 contains 14 residues. CDR1 and CDR2 from the germline V gene are SNHLY and FYNNEI. The CDR3 nucleotides are TGTGCCAGCAGTGAATTGGGGGGGGGTGAAAAACTGTTTTTT. Its protein is CASSELGGGEKLFF.

The CDR3 DNA sequence: TGTGCCACCGACCCCGGGACACATAGCAATCAGCCCCAGCATTTT. It specifies CATDPGTHSNQPQHF. V gene TRBV10-3 combines with J gene TRBJ1-5; D possibly corresponds to TRBD1 (6 bases). Per the germline V gene, CDR1 is ENHRY and CDR2 is SYGVKD. This CDR3 spans 15 amino acids. Trimming took 10 bases from V and 0 from J, leaving 16 bases between them.

J is TRBJ2-5 and V is TRBV5-1, with D maybe TRBD1 (5 bases). The CDR3 loop spans 14 amino acids. CDR1 SGHRS and CDR2 YFSETQ come from the germline V gene. V was trimmed by 4 bases and J by 0 bases, leaving 10 bases between them. CDR3 sequence: CASSIQVYQETQYF. CDR3 coding DNA: TGCGCCAGCAGCATACAGGTGTACCAAGAGACCCAGTACTTC.

This rearrangement joins TRBV27 to TRBJ2-7; the D is unclear. The CDR3 is 15 amino acids. Deletions cut 3 bases from V and 0 bases from J, with 12 bases between. Germline V gene data show CDR1 as MNHEY and CDR2 as SMNVEV (reference sequence). The CDR3: CASSFNSLVSYEQYF. Here the CDR3 DNA reads TGTGCCAGCAGTTTCAACAGCCTCGTCTCCTACGAGCAGTACTTC.

J is TRBJ2-3 and V is TRBV5-1, with TRBD2 matching 11 bases. CDR3 length: 17 residues. The V and J ends lost 0 bases and 6 bases, in that order; junction bases with no gene match: 9. CDR1 is SGHRS and CDR2 is YFSETQ in the germline V gene. For the CDR3, the DNA is TGCGCCAGCAGCTTGGGGGTGTCTAGCGGGAGGTACGATACGCAGTATTTT. Its protein is CASSLGVSSGRYDTQYF.

The chain is built from TRBV25-1 and TRBJ1-1, with a possible D match to TRBD1 (5 bases). V was cut by 6 bases and J by 4 bases, with 15 bases left in between. The V gene's germline CDR1 is MGHDK and CDR2 SYGVNS. This CDR3 is built from 14 residues. The CDR3: CASSNPGWGTEAFF. As DNA, the CDR3 is TGTGCCAGCAGCAACCCAGGGTGGGGCACTGAAGCTTTCTTT.

The gene calls are TRBV2 and TRBJ2-5, with 8 bases identical to TRBD2. Germline V gene lookup returns CDR1 SNHLY and CDR2 FYNNEI. V lost 3 bases and J lost 1; bases outside the gene matches: 7. The CDR3 spans 16 residues. The CDR3 coding sequence is TGTGCCAGCAGTGATATGCGGGAGGTTGCCCAAGAGACCCAGTACTTC. This codes for CASSDMREVAQETQYF.

CDR3 bases: TGTGCCAGCAGTTTATTAACTAGCCCCTACGAGCAGTACTTC. This translates into CASSLLTSPYEQYF. This rearrangement joins TRBV27 to TRBJ2-7; D possibly corresponds to TRBD2 (6 bases). Trimming took off 1 base at V and 2 bases at J, with 9 bases between the two ends. The CDR3 loop spans 14 amino acids. In germline, CDR1 is MNHEY, CDR2 SMNVEV (reference sequence).

V is TRBV6-6 and J is TRBJ1-5, with D possibly being TRBD1 (5 bases). V lost 6 bases to trimming and J lost 2 bases, with 14 bases between them. There are 15 residues in the CDR3. Germline V gene sequence: CDR1 MNHNY, CDR2 SVGAGI (reference sequence). DNA for the CDR3: TGTGCCAGCAGAAGGGGAGGGTCCGGCAATCAGCCCCAGCATTTT. It is translated as CASRRGGSGNQPQHF.

This chain joins TRBV29-1 and TRBJ2-3; the match to TRBD2 covers 11 bases. The trim removed 5 bases at V and 5 bases at J, leaving 9 bases unmatched. The CDR3 has 15 residues. Germline V CDR1 and CDR2: SQVTM, ANQGSEA. CDR3 sequence: CSVKGTSGQIDTQYF. CDR3 coding DNA: TGCAGCGTTAAAGGGACTAGCGGACAGATAGATACGCAGTATTTT.

The chain recombines TRBV27 with TRBJ2-7; D gene uncertain. The CDR3 consists of 15 residues. Germline CDR1 is MNHEY and CDR2 is SMNVEV (reference sequence). Trimming cost V 0 bases and J 0 bases, with 9 bases left between them. In DNA, the CDR3 is TGTGCCAGCAGTTTATCAATCACGAGCTCCTACGAGCAGTACTTC. It translates to CASSLSITSSYEQYF.

V and J are TRBV5-1 and TRBJ1-2; maybe TRBD1 (5 bases). In germline, CDR1 is SGHRS, CDR2 YFSETQ. V shed 0 bases and J shed 5 bases, with 11 bases lying between them. This CDR3 contains 14 residues. CDR3 sequence reads: CASSLGGTWYGYTF. The CDR3 DNA reads as TGCGCCAGCAGCTTGGGGGGGACTTGGTATGGCTACACCTTC.

V usage is TRBV5-6 and J usage is TRBJ1-1; 7 nucleotides align to TRBD1. Trimming cost V 4 bases and J 8 bases; bases outside gene matches: 2. Germline V gene sequence: CDR1 SGHDT, CDR2 YYEEEE. The CDR3 totals 11 residues. For the CDR3, the DNA is TGTGCCAGCAGCCGGACAGGCGAAGCTTTCTTT. It encodes CASSRTGEAFF.

The chain has TRBV7-2 and TRBJ2-3, with TRBD2 identical over 10 bases. V lost 6 bases and J lost 2; bases outside the gene matches: 8. This CDR3 is built from 16 residues. The germline CDR1 and CDR2 sequences are SGHTA and FQGNSA. CDR3 bases: TGTGCCAGCAGTGTTACTAGCGGGATGGTCACAGATACGCAGTATTTT. Amino acids: CASSVTSGMVTDTQYF.

This chain connects TRBV29-1 to TRBJ2-7; D perhaps matches TRBD2 (6 bases). V was trimmed by 7 bases and J by 3 bases, leaving 19 bases between them. The CDR3 is made up of 14 amino acids. Germline assignment: CDR1 SQVTM and CDR2 ANQGSEA. The chain's CDR3 is CSATGTPGHYEQYF. For the CDR3, the DNA is TGCAGCGCAACCGGGACTCCTGGACACTACGAGCAGTACTTC.

This clone was seen a few times. J is TRBJ1-5 and V is TRBV6-6, with TRBD1 matching 7 bases. This CDR3 is 12 amino acids long. Germline assignment: CDR1 MNHNY and CDR2 SVGAGI (reference sequence). V shed 2 bases and J 15 bases; nucleotides not matched to a gene: 7. Here the CDR3 DNA reads TGTGCCAGCAGTTACCGACAGGGCCGTGCGCATTTT. It encodes CASSYRQGRAHF.

V is TRBV5-8 and J is TRBJ2-5, with 12 bases matching TRBD2. The CDR3 spans 15 residues. CDR1 and CDR2 (germline): SGHTS, YDEGEE. V shed 4 bases, J shed 1 base, and the junction held 2 bases outside the gene matches. This chain's CDR3 is CASSAGLAGQETQYF. The CDR3 DNA reads TGTGCCAGCAGCGCGGGACTAGCGGGCCAAGAGACCCAGTACTTC.